This paragraph reports one T cell receptor (beta chain). The data originate from a study of blood T cell repertoires in COVID-19. For the study at large: The study drew acute and convalescent COVID-19 samples from the United States, Italy and Spain. T cells, B-cell-depleted T cells, or PBMCs supplied cDNA or gDNA.

The CDR3 runs 14 residues. V gave up 5 bases and J gave up 3 bases; unmatched junction bases: 7. Germline V gives CDR1 SGHTA, CDR2 FQGNSA. The authors' processing: Quantification of nucleated cells was approximated via reference gene primer amplification. Only in-frame clones appear in the TCRdb table, and some are missing; sequencing was by immunoSEQ multiplex PCR. V, J and clone size were drawn from that table, and D and trimming were deduced from the DNA. The sample records tens of thousands of clones, approximately 80% being singletons. Sequenced material: peripheral blood. The V gene is TRBV7-2, the J gene TRBJ2-7, with TRBD2 matching 7 bases. The receptor was derived from a woman aged 60-70 years with acute or convalescent COVID-19. CDR3 sequence reads: CASSLSGAVYEQYF. CDR3 DNA sequence: TGTGCCAGCAGCCTCAGCGGGGCCGTCTACGAGCAGTACTTC.